The clone carrying this T cell receptor beta chain showed up many times. What it binds is unknown. Template material for amplifying TCR beta CDR3 regions consisted of RNA transcripts. First-round RT-PCR of the TCR CDR3 relied on the HTBI primer set. TCRdb passed the multiplex PCR reads through MiXCR, listing each CDR3 protein once. In the table there are 550,000 to 800,000 distinct CDR3 sequences, roughly 17% of which are singletons. Trimming took 5 bases from V and 7 from J, leaving 14 bases between them. Per germline, CDR1 MDHEN and CDR2 SYDVKM. CDR3 length: 14 residues. This sample is part of a study of T cells in Graves' hyperthyroidism and ophthalmopathy. Notes on the study in general: Appearing also in blood were most of the thyroid clonotypes expanded above 0.001. Stable hyperthyroidism was told apart from ophthalmopathy by a model built on 13 V-J features.

Hyperthyroidism of Graves' type that showed no ophthalmopathy progression within 18 months was stable. It was 8 to 10 ml of fresh peripheral blood that supplied the PBMCs. The receptor was isolated from a man aged 50 or older with Graves' hyperthyroidism. The sample consisted of blood. The rearrangement links TRBV28 to TRBJ1-4; no clear D. For the CDR3, the DNA is TGTGCCAGCAGTGGAATAGTGGATACTGAAAAACTGTTTTTT. Its translation is CASSGIVDTEKLFF.